This entry lists 14 T cell receptor beta chains sequenced from one sample in a study of spatial heterogeneity in lung cancer. Study-level findings and limits: Counts of expanded alpha and beta TCRs within tumors tracked the tumor nonsynonymous mutation count.

These receptors have no identified antigens. The time point is: sample taken at primary tumor resection. MiXCR, run by TCRdb on the 5' RACE reads, gives a single entry per CDR3 protein. Here the sample spans approximately 15,000 distinct CDR3 sequences, roughly 4.7% being singletons. This specimen was lung tumor tissue, taken at surgery. The receptors come from a female donor with early-stage non-small cell lung cancer.

This clonotype was seen repeatedly, ten times or more. The chain uses TRBV12-3 or TRBV12-4 and TRBJ2-3, with 9 bases matching TRBD2. The CDR3 contains 16 residues. V trimming: 5 bases; J trimming: 6 bases; junction bases outside the gene matches: 12. CDR3 coding DNA: TGTGCCAGCAGTGCCTCCGGGACTAGCTTAACGGATACGCAGTATTTT. This sequence encodes CASSASGTSLTDTQYF.

The chain uses TRBV29-1 and TRBJ2-5, with TRBD2 as a possible D gene (6 bases). Trimming took 5 bases from V and 2 from J, leaving 15 bases between them. CDR1 and CDR2 from the germline V gene are SQVTM and ANQGSEA. The CDR3 totals 14 residues. The CDR3 DNA reads TGCAGCGTTATAGGGACTTCACTACAAGAGACCCAGTACTTC. This encodes CSVIGTSLQETQYF.

The V call is TRBV7-8, the J call TRBJ2-3; a weak D match, TRBD1 (6 bases). With 5 bases removed from V and 5 bases from J, the gap between germline ends came to 17 bases. The CDR3 is 15 amino acids. Germline V gene data show CDR1 as SGHVS and CDR2 as FQNEAQ. The CDR3 loop is CASSTVTGFGDTQYF. DNA for the CDR3: TGTGCCAGCAGCACCGTAACAGGGTTCGGAGATACGCAGTATTTT.

This clonotype was seen at least ten times. The chain recombines TRBV9 with TRBJ1-6, with 10 bases lining up with TRBD1. The CDR3 has 15 amino acids. Trimming took 3 bases from V and 9 from J; bases not matched to a gene: 6. Germline lookup yields CDR1 SGDLS and CDR2 YYNGEE. The CDR3: CASSGQGARISPLHF. In DNA, the CDR3 is TGTGCCAGCAGCGGACAGGGGGCGCGGATTTCACCCCTCCACTTT.

About this clonotype itself: Mismatch with germline at one junction end may stem from a read error. The V gene is TRBV11-2, the J gene TRBJ2-3; D may be TRBD1 (5 bases). This CDR3 has 13 amino acids. Germline CDR1 and CDR2: SGHAT and FQNNGV. The CDR3 DNA follows: TGTGCCAGCAGCCACCTTAGGGGCTATACGCATTATTTT. Residues: CASSHLRGYTHYF.

This clonotype is medium-sized by share. V is TRBV20-1 and J is TRBJ1-4; 11 bases map to TRBD1. J gave up 8 bases and V 5 bases, and 10 bases lay outside the gene matches. Germline CDR1 and CDR2: DFQATT and SNEGSKA (reference sequence). There are 15 residues in the CDR3. The DNA of the CDR3 is TGCAGTGCTGGAGGGACAGGGGGGGTTCGAGAAAAACTGTTTTTT. The encoded protein is CSAGGTGGVREKLFF.

This clonotype was detected ten times or more. This chain joins TRBV6-6 and TRBJ1-4; D is unclear. Germline assignment: CDR1 MNHNY and CDR2 SVGAGI (reference sequence). The V end was cut by 1 base, the J end by 0 bases, with 15 bases between. The CDR3 contains 18 residues. CDR3 bases: TGTGCCAGCAGTTACTTTACGGCCAGAACTGCAACTAATGAAAAACTGTTTTTT. The encoded protein is CASSYFTARTATNEKLFF.

This clonotype was observed at least ten times. This sequence joins TRBV27 and TRBJ1-2, with TRBD1 as a possible D gene (6 bases). Germline CDR1 and CDR2: MNHEY and SMNVEV (reference sequence). The CDR3 totals 14 residues. Trimming took off 2 bases at V and 7 bases at J, with 14 bases between the two ends. As DNA, the CDR3 is TGTGCCAGCAGTTTAAAATTTACAGGGATTGGCTACACCTTC. Its translation: CASSLKFTGIGYTF.

In its sample, this clonotype was seen a few times. The rearrangement uses TRBV19 and TRBJ1-5; D perhaps matches TRBD1 (6 bases). The germline V gene encodes CDR1 LNHDA and CDR2 SQIVND (reference sequence). This CDR3 is built from 17 residues. V lost 5 bases, J lost 1 base, and 18 bases lay in between. CDR3 nucleotide sequence: TGTGCCAGTAGTGACCTGATGAAGGGGGGGAGCAATCAGCCCCAGCATTTT. Translated, it gives CASSDLMKGGSNQPQHF.

The chain carries TRBV7-9 and TRBJ2-5, with D maybe TRBD2 (6 bases). The germline gives CDR1 SEHNR, CDR2 FQNEAQ (reference sequence). CDR3 length: 13 amino acids. V lost 3 bases and J lost 4, with 9 bases in between. The CDR3 spells CASSFPGVETQYF. In nucleotides, the CDR3 is TGTGCCAGCAGCTTCCCGGGGGTAGAGACCCAGTACTTC.

The V gene is TRBV7-2, the J gene TRBJ1-2; perhaps TRBD1 as D (6 bases). V was clipped by 4 bases and J by 4 bases, with 10 bases between them. Germline lookup yields CDR1 SGHTA and CDR2 FQGNSA. CDR3 size: 13 residues. The DNA of the CDR3 is TGTGCCAGCAGCTCGGGGGGGGCCTATGGCTACACCTTC. Protein sequence: CASSSGGAYGYTF.

This clonotype has ten or more counts. This rearrangement joins TRBV11-1 to TRBJ1-1; perhaps TRBD1 as D (6 bases). Trimming left V 5 bases short and J 10 bases short, with 17 bases between. Germline V gene lookup returns CDR1 SGHAT and CDR2 FQDESV (reference sequence). The CDR3 contains 13 residues. CDR3 sequence (DNA): TGTGCCAGCAGCCCCTTACCGGGACAACGAGCTTTCTTT. Amino acids: CASSPLPGQRAFF.

This clonotype appeared many times. The chain is built from TRBV10-3 and TRBJ2-1; TRBD2 aligns across 13 bases. V dropped 5 bases and J dropped 6; count of bases not matched to a gene: 10. The V gene's germline CDR1 is ENHRY and CDR2 SYGVKD. This CDR3 spans 17 amino acids. In DNA form, the CDR3 reads TGTGCCATCAGTCCGGGACTAGCGGGAAAAAGCCTCAATGAGCAGTTCTTC. Translated, it gives CAISPGLAGKSLNEQFF.

This clonotype has a count of ten or more. The J gene is TRBJ2-3, the V gene TRBV7-2; 9 bases map to TRBD2. The length of the CDR3 is 17 residues. With 2 bases clipped from V and 1 base from J, the junction kept 7 bases outside the gene matches. CDR1 is SGHTA and CDR2 is FQGNSA in the germline V gene. For the CDR3, the DNA is TGTGCCAGCAGCTTAAGGATAGCGGGGGACGGCACAGATACGCAGTATTTT. Protein: CASSLRIAGDGTDTQYF.